One and the same sample provided the 3 T cell receptor beta chains below, sequenced in a study of long-term antiretroviral therapy in people with HIV. They ran version v3.0 of the immunoSEQ assay at survey level. Here immunoSEQ multiplex PCR was the method, and the copy in TCRdb shows in-frame clones only, minus some. Here the sample spans about 34,000 clones, about 85% being singletons. Specimen: unsorted PBMCs, collected 1.1 years after starting antiretroviral therapy. These receptor sequences come from a man younger than 30 with HIV.

The rearrangement joins TRBV28 to TRBJ2-7, with D unresolved. The germline CDR1 and CDR2 sequences are MDHEN and SYDVKM. With 5 bases removed from V and 1 base from J, the gap between germline ends came to 3 bases. The CDR3 is made up of 11 amino acids. CDR3 bases: TGTGCCAGCAGTGCATCCTACGAGCAGTACTTC. This codes for CASSASYEQYF. The whole variable domain, remainder taken from reference TRBV28 and TRBJ2-7, is DVKVTQSSRYLVKRTGEKVFLECVQDMDHENMFWYRQDPGLGLRLIYFSYDVKMKEKGDIPEGYSVSREKKERFSLILESASTNQTSMYLCASSASYEQYFGPGTRLTVT.

This chain connects TRBV6-1 to TRBJ1-2, with 8 bases matching TRBD1. Germline V CDR1 and CDR2: MNHNS, SASEGT. CDR3 length equals 16 residues. Losses at the gene ends were 1 base for V and 1 base for J; bases not matched to a gene: 5. CDR3 in DNA: TGTGCCAGCAGTGAAGGGACAGGGACGGTTAACTATGGCTACACCTTC. Amino acids: CASSEGTGTVNYGYTF.

The rearrangement joins TRBV18 to TRBJ1-3; 7 nucleotides line up with TRBD1. V was clipped by 0 bases and J by 5 bases; unmatched bases: 4. The CDR3 runs 15 residues. Germline loops: CDR1 KGHSH, CDR2 LQKENI. CDR3 DNA sequence: TGTGCCAGCTCACCACCGGGACAGTCGAGAAACACCATATATTTT. Protein product: CASSPPGQSRNTIYF.